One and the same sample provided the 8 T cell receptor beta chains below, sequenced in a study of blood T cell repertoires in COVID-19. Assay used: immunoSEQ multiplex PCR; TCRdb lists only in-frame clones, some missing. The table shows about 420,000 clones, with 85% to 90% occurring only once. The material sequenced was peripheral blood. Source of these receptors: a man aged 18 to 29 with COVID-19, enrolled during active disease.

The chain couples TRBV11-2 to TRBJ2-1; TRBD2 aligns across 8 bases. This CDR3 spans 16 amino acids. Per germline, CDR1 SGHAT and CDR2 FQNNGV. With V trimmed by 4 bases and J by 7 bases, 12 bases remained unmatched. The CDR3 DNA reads TGTGCCAGCAGCTCTTTTGGGACTAGACATCCTAATGAGCAGTTCTTC. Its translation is CASSSFGTRHPNEQFF.

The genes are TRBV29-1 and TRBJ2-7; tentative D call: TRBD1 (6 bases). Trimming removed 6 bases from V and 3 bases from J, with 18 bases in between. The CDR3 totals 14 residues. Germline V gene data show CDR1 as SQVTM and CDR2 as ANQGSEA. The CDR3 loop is CSVRTQLDSYEQYF. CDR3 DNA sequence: TGCAGCGTCCGGACCCAGTTGGACAGCTACGAGCAGTACTTC.

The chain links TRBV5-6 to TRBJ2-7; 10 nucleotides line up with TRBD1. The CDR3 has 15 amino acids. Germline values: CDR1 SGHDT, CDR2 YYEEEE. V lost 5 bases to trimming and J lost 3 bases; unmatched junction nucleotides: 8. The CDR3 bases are TGTGCCAGCAGAGCCGGGACAGGGGTCGACTACGAGCAGTACTTC. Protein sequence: CASRAGTGVDYEQYF.

In DNA, the CDR3 is TGTGCCAGCAGCCCGGAGGTAGCGAACACCGGGGAGCTGTTTTTT. Translated, it gives CASSPEVANTGELFF. The chain joins TRBV5-8 to TRBJ2-2; the D gene is possibly TRBD2 (5 bases). Germline loops: CDR1 SGHTS, CDR2 YDEGEE. V lost 4 bases to trimming and J lost 0 bases, with 10 bases between them. The CDR3 is 15 amino acids.

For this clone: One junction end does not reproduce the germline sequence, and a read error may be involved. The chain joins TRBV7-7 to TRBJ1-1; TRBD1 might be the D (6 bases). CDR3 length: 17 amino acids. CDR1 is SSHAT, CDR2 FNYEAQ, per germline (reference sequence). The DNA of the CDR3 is TGTGCTAGCAGCTTAGGCCCCTTTACAGGGCCGAACACTGAAGCTTTCTTT. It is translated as CASSLGPFTGPNTEAFF.

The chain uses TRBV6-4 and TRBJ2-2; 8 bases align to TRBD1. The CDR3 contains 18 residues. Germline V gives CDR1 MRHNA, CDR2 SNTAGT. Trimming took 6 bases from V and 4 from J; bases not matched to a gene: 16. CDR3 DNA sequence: TGTGCCAGCAGCCTGCTACATGGGCCGACAGGGGCCACCGGGGAGCTGTTTTTT. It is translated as CASSLLHGPTGATGELFF.

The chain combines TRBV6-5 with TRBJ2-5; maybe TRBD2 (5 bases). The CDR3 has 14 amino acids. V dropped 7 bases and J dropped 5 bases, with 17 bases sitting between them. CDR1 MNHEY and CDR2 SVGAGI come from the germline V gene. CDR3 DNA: TGTGCCAGCACTTCGGACCATCGAGGGGAGACCCAGTACTTC. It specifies CASTSDHRGETQYF.

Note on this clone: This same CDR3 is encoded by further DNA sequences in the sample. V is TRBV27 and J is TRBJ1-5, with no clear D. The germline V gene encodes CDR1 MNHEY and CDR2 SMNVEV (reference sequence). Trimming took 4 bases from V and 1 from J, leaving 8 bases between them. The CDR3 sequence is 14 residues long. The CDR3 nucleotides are TGTGCCAGCAGTTCCGGTTTCAGCAATCAGCCCCAGCATTTT. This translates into CASSSGFSNQPQHF.